This T cell receptor (beta chain) emerged from a study of metastatic and nonmetastatic thyroid tumors. TCRdb re-called the PCR reads through MiXCR. The sample yields fewer than 40,000 clones, 20% to 25% seen once. Many counts were recorded for this clone. The junction departs from germline at one end; a sequencing error may be responsible. This same CDR3 is encoded by further DNA sequences in the sample. The entire patient cohort was treatment-naive prior to thyroid surgery. Germline V gene lookup returns CDR1 MNHNS and CDR2 SASEGT. The CDR3 is 14 amino acids. The V call is TRBV6-1, the J call TRBJ1-1; no clear D. This receptor was identified in a male donor with papillary thyroid cancer or a benign thyroid nodule (not recorded which). Some clones in this sample may be carry-over from other donors' samples. The source material was tumor tissue. For the CDR3, the DNA is TGCGCCAGCAGGATACAGAGGGTGAACACTGAAGCTTTCTTT. Translating it yields CASRIQRVNTEAFF.